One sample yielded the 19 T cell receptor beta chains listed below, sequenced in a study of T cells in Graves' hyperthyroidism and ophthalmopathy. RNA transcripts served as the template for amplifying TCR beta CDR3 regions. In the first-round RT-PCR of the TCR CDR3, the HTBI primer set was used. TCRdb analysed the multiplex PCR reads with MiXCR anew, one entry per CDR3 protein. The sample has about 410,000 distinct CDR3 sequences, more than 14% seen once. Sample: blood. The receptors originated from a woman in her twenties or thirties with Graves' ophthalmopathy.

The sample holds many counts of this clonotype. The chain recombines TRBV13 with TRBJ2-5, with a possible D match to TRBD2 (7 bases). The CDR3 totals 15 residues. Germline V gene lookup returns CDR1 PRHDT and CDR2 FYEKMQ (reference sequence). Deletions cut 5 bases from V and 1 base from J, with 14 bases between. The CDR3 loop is CASSPLGGGQETQYF. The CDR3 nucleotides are TGTGCCAGCAGCCCCTTAGGGGGGGGCCAAGAGACCCAGTACTTC.

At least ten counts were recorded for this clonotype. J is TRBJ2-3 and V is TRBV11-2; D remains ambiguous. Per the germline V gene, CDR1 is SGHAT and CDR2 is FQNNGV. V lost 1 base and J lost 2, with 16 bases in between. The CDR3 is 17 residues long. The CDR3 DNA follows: TGTGCCAGCAGCTTAGGAACTATTGAAAGCTCCACAGATACGCAGTATTTT. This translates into CASSLGTIESSTDTQYF.

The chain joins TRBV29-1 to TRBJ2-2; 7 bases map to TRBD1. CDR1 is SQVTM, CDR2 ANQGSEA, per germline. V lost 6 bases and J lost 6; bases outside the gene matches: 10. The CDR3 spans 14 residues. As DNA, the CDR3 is TGCAGCGTACCAGGGGGAAATTGGGCCGGGGAGCTGTTTTTT. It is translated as CSVPGGNWAGELFF.

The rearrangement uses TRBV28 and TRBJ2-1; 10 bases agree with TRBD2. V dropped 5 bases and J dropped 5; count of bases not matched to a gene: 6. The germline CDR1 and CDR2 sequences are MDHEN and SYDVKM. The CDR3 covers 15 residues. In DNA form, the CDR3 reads TGTGCCAGCAGTCAAACTAGCGGGGTGAACAATGAGCAGTTCTTC. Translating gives CASSQTSGVNNEQFF.

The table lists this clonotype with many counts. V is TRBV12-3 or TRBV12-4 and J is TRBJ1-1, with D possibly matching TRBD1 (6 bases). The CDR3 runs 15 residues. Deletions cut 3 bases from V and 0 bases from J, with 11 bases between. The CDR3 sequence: CASSFRGGMNTEAFF. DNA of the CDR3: TGTGCCAGCAGTTTTCGGGGGGGCATGAACACTGAAGCTTTCTTT.

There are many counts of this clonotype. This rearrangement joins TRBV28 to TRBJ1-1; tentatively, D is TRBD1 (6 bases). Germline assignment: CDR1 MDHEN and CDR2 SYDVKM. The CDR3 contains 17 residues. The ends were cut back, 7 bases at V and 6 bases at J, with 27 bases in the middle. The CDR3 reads CASTPLGASGVSAEAFF. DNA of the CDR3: TGTGCCAGCACTCCCCTTGGTGCATCAGGGGTGAGCGCTGAAGCTTTCTTT.

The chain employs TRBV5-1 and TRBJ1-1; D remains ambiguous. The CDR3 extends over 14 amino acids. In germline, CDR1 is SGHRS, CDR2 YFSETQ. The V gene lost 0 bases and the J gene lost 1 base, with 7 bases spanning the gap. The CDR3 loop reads CASSLVYGNTEAFF. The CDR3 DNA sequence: TGCGCCAGCAGCTTGGTTTACGGGAACACTGAAGCTTTCTTT.

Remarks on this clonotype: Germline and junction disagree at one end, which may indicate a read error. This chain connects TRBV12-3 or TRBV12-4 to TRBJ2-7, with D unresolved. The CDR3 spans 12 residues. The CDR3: CASGFSLDEQYF. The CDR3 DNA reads TGTGCCAGCGGTTTTAGTCTCGACGAGCAGTACTTC.

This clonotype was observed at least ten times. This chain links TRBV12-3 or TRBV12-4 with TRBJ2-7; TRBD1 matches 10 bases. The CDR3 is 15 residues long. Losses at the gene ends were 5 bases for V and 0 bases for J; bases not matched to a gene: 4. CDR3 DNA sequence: TGTGCCAGCAGTATCGGACAGGGGGGCTCCTACGAGCAGTACTTC. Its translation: CASSIGQGGSYEQYF.

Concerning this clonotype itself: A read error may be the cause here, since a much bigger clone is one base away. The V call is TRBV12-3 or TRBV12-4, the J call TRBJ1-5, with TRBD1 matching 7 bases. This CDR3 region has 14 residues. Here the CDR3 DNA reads TGTGCCGGCAGGGGGAGGGGGTCCTATCAGCCCCAGCATTTT. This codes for CAGRGRGSYQPQHF.

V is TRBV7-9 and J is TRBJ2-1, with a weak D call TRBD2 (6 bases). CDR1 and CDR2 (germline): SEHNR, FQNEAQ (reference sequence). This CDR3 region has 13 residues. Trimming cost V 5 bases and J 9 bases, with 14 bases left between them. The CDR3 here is CASSRTTSFEQFF. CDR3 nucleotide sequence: TGTGCCAGCAGCCGAACGACTAGTTTTGAGCAGTTCTTC.

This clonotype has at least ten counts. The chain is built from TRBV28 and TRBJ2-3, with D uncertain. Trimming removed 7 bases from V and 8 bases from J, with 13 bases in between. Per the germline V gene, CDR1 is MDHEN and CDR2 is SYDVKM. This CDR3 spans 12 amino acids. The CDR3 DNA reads TGTGCCAGCATCTGGGGATTCGGTACGCAGTATTTT. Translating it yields CASIWGFGTQYF.

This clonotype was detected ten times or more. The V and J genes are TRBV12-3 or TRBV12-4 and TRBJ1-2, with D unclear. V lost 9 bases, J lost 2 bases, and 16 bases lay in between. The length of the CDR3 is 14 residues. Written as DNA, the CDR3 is TGTGCCAGTCAGAACTCGGCAGCAAACTATGGCTACACCTTC. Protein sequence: CASQNSAANYGYTF.

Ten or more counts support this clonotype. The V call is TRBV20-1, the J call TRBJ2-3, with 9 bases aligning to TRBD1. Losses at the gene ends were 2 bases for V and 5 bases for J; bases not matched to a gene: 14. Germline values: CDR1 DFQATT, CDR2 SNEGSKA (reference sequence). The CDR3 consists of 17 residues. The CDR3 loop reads CSARSDVGQGHIDTQYF. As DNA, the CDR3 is TGCAGTGCTAGATCCGATGTGGGACAGGGTCACATAGATACGCAGTATTTT.

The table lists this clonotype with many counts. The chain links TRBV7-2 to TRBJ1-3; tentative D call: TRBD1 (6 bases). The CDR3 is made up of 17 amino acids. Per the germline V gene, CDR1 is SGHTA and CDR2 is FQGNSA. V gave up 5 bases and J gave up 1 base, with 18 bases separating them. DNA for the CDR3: TGTGCCAGCAGCCCCCCCGCGGGGGCCGGATCTGGAAACACCATATATTTT. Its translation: CASSPPAGAGSGNTIYF.

The CDR3 DNA reads as TGTGCCAGCAGACTGACCGGGACAGGGGATAATGGCTACACCTTC. Translated, it gives CASRLTGTGDNGYTF. The J gene is TRBJ1-2, the V gene TRBV12-3 or TRBV12-4, with 10 bases fitting TRBD1. The CDR3 covers 15 residues. Germline trimming cut 6 bases from V and 6 bases from J; bases unmatched to any gene: 10.

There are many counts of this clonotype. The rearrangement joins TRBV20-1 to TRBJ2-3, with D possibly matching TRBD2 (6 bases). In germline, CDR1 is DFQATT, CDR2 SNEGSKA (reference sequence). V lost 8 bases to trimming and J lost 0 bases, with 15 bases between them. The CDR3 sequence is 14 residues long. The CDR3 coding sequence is TGCAGTACTACGGGGGAGTCTAGCACAGATACGCAGTATTTT. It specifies CSTTGESSTDTQYF.

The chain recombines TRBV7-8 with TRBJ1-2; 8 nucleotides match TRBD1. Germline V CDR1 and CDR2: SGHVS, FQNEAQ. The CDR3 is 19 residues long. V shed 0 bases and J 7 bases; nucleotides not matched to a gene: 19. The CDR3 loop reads CASSLARGGQACDAGGYTF. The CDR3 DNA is TGTGCCAGCAGCTTAGCGCGTGGGGGACAGGCATGCGATGCGGGTGGCTACACCTTC.

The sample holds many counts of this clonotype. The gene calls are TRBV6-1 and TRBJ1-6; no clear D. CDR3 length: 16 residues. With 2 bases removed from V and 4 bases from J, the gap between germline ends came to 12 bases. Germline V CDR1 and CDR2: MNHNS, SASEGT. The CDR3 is CASSESRSSYNSPLHF. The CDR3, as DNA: TGTGCCAGCAGTGAAAGCAGGTCTTCGTATAATTCACCCCTCCACTTT.